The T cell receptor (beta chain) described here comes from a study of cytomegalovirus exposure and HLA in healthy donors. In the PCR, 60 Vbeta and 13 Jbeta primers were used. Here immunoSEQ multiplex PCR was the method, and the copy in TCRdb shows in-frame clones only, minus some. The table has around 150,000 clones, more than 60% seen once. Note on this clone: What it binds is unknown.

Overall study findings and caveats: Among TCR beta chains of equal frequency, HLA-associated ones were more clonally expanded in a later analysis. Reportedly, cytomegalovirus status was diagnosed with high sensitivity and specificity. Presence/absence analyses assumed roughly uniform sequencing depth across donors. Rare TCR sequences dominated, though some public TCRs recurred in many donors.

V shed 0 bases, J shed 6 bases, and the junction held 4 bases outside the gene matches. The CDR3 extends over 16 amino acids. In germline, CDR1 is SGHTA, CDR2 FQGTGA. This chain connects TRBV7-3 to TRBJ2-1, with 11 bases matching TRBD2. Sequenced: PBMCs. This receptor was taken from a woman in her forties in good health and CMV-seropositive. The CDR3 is CASSLTPSGRPNEQFF. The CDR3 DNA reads TGTGCCAGCAGCTTAACACCTAGCGGGAGGCCCAATGAGCAGTTCTTC.